This TCR beta chain was sequenced in a study of spatial heterogeneity in lung cancer. Across the whole study: Alpha-chain detections were consistently fewer than beta-chain detections among the sequences. Study-level results: Tumor TCRs that were ubiquitous and expanded showed up in blood more at resection than follow-up.

Time point here: sample taken at primary tumor resection. Whole RNA obtained from tumor, nontumor lung or frozen PBMC underwent sequencing without sorting. There were roughly 78 donors, all of them untreated patients with early-stage non-small cell lung cancer. The V end was cut by 6 bases, the J end by 5 bases, with 19 bases between. In germline, CDR1 is SGHTA, CDR2 FQGTGA. The CDR3 runs 15 residues. Every individual TCR cDNA molecule carried its own unique molecular identifier, which allowed correction of PCR and sequencing errors. TCRdb re-called the 5' RACE reads with MiXCR, one entry per CDR3 protein. The data show around 23,000 distinct CDR3 sequences, around 3.2% seen once. Notes on this clonotype: Its antigen is as yet unknown.

The TCR originated in a female donor with early-stage non-small cell lung cancer. This specimen was PBMCs, taken at surgery. The gene calls are TRBV7-3 and TRBJ2-5; possible D gene TRBD1, 6 bases. CDR3 amino acids: CASSLRPGQRETQYF. Here the CDR3 DNA reads TGTGCCAGCAGTCTGCGACCTGGACAGCGGGAGACCCAGTACTTC.